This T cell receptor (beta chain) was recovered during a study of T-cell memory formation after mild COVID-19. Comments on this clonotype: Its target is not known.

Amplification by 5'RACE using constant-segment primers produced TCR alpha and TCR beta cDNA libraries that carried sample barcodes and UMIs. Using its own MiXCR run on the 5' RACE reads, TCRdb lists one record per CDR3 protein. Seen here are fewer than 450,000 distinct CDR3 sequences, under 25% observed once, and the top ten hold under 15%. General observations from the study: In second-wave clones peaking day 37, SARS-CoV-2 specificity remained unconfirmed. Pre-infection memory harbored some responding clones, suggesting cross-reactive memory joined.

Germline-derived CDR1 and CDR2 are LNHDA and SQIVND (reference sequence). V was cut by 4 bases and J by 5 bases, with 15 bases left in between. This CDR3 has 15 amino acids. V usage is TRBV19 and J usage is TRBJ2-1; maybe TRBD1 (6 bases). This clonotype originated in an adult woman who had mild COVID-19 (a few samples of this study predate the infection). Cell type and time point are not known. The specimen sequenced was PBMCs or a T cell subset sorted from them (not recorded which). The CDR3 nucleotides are TGTGCCAGTAGTACTAGGACAGCCCCTGACAATGAGCAGTTCTTC. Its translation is CASSTRTAPDNEQFF.